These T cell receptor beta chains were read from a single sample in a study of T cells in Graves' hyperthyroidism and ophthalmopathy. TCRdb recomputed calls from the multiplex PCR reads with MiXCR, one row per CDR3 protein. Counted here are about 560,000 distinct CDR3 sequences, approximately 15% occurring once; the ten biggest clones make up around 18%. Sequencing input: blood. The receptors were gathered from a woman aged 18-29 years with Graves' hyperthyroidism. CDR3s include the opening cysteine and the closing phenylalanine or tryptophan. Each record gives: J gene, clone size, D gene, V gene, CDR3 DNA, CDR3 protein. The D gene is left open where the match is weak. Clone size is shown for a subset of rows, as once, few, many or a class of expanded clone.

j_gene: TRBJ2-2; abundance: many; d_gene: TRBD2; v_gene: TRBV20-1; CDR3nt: TGCAGTGCTAGAGCTCGACTAGCGGACAACACCGGGGAGCTGTTTTTT; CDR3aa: CSARARLADNTGELFF
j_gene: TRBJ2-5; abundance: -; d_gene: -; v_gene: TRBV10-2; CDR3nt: TGCGCCAGCAGTGTTGTGGCCCCCGCGGAGACCCAGTACTTC; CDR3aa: CASSVVAPAETQYF
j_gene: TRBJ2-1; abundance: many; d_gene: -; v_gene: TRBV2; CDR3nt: TGTGCCAGCAGTGAGCCCCCGGGGGGCGGGAGAGGAGTTGAGCAGTTCTTC; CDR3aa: CASSEPPGGGRGVEQFF
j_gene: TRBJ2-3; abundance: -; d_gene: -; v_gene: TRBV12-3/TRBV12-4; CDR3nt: TGTGCCAGCAGGGTCACCATTAGCACAGATACGCAGTATTTT; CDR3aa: CASRVTISTDTQYF
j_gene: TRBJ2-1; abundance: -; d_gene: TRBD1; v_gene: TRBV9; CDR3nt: TGTGCCAGCAGCGTTGTTCCGGGACAGGGGGGATACAATGAGCAGTTCTTC; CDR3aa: CASSVVPGQGGYNEQFF
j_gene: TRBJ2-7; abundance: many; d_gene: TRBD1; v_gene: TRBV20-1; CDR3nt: TGCAGTGCTAATGACAGGGGGGACGAGCAGTACTTC; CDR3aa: CSANDRGDEQYF
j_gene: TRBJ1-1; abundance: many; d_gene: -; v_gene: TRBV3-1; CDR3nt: TGTGCCAGCAGTAGGGGCGGACAGCGGAACACTGAAGCTTTCTTT; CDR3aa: CASSRGGQRNTEAFF
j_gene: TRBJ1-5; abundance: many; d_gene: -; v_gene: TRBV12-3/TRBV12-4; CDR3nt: TGTGCCAGCAGTCCCTCCCTGGGGGAACAGCATTTT; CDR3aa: CASSPSLGEQHF
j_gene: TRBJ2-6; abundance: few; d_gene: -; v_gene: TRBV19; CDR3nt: TGTGCCAGTAGTATCGGGGGAACTGGGGCCAACGTCCTGACTTTC; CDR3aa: CASSIGGTGANVLTF
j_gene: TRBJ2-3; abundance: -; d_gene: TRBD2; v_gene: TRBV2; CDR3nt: TGTGCCAGCAGTACCGGGACTAGCGGGGGGGTTGATACGCAGTATTTT; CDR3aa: CASSTGTSGGVDTQYF
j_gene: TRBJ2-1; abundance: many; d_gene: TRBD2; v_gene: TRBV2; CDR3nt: TGTGCCAGCAGTGGGACTAGCGGGAGATCGATGTACAATGAGCAGTTCTTC; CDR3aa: CASSGTSGRSMYNEQFF
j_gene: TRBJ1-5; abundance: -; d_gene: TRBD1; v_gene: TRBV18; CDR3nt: TGTGCCAGCTCACAGGTCGACAGGGCGTTGAGCAATCAGCCCCAGCATTTT; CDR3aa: CASSQVDRALSNQPQHF
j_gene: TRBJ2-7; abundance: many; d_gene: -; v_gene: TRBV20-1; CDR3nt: TGCAGTGCCCAACCGTGGGGCGGCCTTTTGGACGAGCAGTACTTC; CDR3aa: CSAQPWGGLLDEQYF
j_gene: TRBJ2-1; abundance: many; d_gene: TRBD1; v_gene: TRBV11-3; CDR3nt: TGTGCCAGCAGCCCCCGGACAGGCCTGGATGAGCAGTTCTTC; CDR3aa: CASSPRTGLDEQFF
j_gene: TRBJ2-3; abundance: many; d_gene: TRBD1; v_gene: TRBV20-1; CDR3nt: TGCAGTGCTAGAGATTGGGACAGGGGGCGGGGAGATACGCAGTATTTT; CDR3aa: CSARDWDRGRGDTQYF
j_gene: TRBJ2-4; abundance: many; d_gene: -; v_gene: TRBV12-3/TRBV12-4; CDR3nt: TGTGCCAGCCGCCAGGGAGCCAAAAACATTCAGTACTTC; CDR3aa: CASRQGAKNIQYF
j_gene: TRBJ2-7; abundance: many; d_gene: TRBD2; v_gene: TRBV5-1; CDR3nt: TGCGCCAGCAGCTGGGGAGGGGACGCTGCCTACGAGCAGTACTTC; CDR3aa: CASSWGGDAAYEQYF
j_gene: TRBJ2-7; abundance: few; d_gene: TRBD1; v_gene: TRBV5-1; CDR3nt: TGCGCCAGCAGCTTGGCCACCCTCAGACAGGGTACCTACGAGCAGTACTTC; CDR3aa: CASSLATLRQGTYEQYF
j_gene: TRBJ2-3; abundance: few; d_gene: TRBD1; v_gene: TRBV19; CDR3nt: TGTGCCAGTAGCCCGTCAGGGGGCCTAAGCACAGATACGCAGTATTTT; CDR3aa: CASSPSGGLSTDTQYF
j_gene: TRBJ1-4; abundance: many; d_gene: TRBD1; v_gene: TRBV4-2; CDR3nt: TGTGCCAGCAGCCAAGGGGGGGACAGTGAAAAACTGTTTTTT; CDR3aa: CASSQGGDSEKLFF
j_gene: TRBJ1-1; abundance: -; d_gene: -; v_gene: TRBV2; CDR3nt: TGTGCCAGCACCCCCCGGACGAGAAAGAACACTGACGCTTTCTTT; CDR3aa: CASTPRTRKNTDAFF
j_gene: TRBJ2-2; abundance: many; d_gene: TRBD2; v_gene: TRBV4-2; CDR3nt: TGTGCCAGCAGCCAACTAGCGGGAGACACCGGGGAGCTGTTTTTT; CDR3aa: CASSQLAGDTGELFF
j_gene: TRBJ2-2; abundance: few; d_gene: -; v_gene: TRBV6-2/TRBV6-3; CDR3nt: TGTGCCAGCAGTTATAAAGCGGACACCGGGGAGCTGTTTTTT; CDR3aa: CASSYKADTGELFF
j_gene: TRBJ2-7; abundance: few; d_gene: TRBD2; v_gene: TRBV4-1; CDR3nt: TGCGCCAGCAGCCAAGAGGAGGGGGGACTAGCCCTATCCTACGAGCAGTACTTC; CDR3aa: CASSQEEGGLALSYEQYF
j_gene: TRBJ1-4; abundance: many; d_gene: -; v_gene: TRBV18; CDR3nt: TGTGCCAGCTCACCAGACAGGGAAAAACTGTTTTTT; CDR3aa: CASSPDREKLFF
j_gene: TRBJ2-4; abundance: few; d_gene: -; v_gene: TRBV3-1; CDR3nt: TGTGCCAGCAGCGTCCAGGGCGAAAACATTCAGTACTTC; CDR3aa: CASSVQGENIQYF
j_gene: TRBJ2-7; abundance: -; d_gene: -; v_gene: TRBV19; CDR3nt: TGTGCCAGTAGTCTCACCGGGACGGTACCCGAGCAGTACTTC; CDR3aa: CASSLTGTVPEQYF
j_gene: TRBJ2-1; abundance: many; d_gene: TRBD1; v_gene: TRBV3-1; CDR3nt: TGTGCCAGCAGCCGGACAGGGACCTACAATGAGCAGTTCTTC; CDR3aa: CASSRTGTYNEQFF
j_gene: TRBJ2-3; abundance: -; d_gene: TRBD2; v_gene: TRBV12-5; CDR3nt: TGTGCTAGTGGTTGGACTAGCGGAACGCAGTATTTT; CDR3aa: CASGWTSGTQYF
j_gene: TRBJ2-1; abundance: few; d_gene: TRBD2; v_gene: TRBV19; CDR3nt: TGTGCCAGTAGTACGGGGACTAGCGGATTCAATGAGCAGTTCTTC; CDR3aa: CASSTGTSGFNEQFF
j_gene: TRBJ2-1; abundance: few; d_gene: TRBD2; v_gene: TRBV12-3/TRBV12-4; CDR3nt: TGTGCCAGCAGCCTGGGGGGCTGGACTAGCGGGAGGAATGAGCAGTTCTTC; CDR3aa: CASSLGGWTSGRNEQFF
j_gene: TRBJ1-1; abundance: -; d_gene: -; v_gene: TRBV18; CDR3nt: TGTGCCAGCTCACCAAGGGGCTCTTACACTGAAGCTTTCTTT; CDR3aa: CASSPRGSYTEAFF
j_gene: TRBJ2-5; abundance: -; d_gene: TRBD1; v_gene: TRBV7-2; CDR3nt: TGTGCCAGCAGCTTCGTCGGACAGGCTGGGGAGACCCAGTACTTC; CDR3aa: CASSFVGQAGETQYF